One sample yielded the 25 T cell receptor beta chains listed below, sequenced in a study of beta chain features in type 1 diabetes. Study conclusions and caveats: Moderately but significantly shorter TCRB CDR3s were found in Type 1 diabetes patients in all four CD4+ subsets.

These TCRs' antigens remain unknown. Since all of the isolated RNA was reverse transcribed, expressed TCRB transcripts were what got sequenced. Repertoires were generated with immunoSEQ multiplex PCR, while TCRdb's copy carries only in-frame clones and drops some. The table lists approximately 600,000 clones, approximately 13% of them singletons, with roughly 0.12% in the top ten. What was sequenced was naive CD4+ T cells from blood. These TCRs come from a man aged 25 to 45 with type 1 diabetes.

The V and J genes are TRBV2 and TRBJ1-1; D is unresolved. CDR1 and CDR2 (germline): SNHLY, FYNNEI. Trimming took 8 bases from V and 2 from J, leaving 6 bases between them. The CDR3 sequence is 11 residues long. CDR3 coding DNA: TGTGCCAGCCATATTAACACTGAAGCTTTCTTT. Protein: CASHINTEAFF.

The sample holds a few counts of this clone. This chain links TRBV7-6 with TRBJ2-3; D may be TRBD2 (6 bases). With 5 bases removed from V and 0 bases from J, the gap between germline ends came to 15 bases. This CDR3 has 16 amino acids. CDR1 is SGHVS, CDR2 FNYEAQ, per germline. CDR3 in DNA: TGTGCCAGCAGCGCGACCTGGGGGGATAGCACAGATACGCAGTATTTT. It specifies CASSATWGDSTDTQYF.

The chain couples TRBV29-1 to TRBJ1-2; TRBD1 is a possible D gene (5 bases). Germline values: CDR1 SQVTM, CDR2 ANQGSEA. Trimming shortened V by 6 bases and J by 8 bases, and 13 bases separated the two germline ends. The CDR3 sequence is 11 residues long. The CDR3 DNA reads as TGCAGCGTGGGAGGGACTTACGGCTACACCTTC. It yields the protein CSVGGTYGYTF.

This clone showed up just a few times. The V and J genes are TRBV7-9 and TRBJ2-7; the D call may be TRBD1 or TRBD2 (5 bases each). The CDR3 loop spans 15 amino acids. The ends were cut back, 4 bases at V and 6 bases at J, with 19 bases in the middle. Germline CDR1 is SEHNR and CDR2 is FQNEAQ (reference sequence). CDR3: CASSSRSGTLGEQYF. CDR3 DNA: TGTGCCAGCAGCTCCAGATCGGGGACCTTGGGCGAGCAGTACTTC.

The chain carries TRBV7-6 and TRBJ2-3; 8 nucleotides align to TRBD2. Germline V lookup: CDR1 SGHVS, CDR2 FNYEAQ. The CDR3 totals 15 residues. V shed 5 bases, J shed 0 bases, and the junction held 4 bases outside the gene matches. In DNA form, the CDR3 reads TGTGCCAGCAGCATTTTAGCGGGGAGCACAGATACGCAGTATTTT. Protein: CASSILAGSTDTQYF.

This CDR3 reads CASSPGQGHQETQYF. CDR3 nucleotide sequence: TGTGCCAGCAGCCCGGGACAGGGACACCAAGAGACCCAGTACTTC. The chain combines TRBV4-2 with TRBJ2-5; 9 bases match TRBD1. With V trimmed by 4 bases and J by 0 bases, 3 bases remained unmatched. The germline V gene has CDR1 LGHNA and CDR2 YNFKEQ. The CDR3 runs to 15 residues.

CDR3 sequence (DNA): TGTGCCAGCAGCGTAGGACTAGCGGGTGATACTAGCACAGATACGCAGTATTTT. Its translation is CASSVGLAGDTSTDTQYF. The V and J genes are TRBV9 and TRBJ2-3; 10 positions agree with TRBD2. The CDR3 is made up of 18 amino acids. V trimming: 0 bases; J trimming: 0 bases; junction bases outside the gene matches: 7. Looked up from germline, CDR1 is SGDLS and CDR2 is YYNGEE.

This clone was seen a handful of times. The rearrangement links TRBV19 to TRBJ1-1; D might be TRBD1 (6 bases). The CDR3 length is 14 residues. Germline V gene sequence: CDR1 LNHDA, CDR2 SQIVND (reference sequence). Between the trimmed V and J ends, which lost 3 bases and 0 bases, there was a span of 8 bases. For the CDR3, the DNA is TGTGCCAGTAGTATTAACAGGGTGAACACTGAAGCTTTCTTT. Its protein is CASSINRVNTEAFF.

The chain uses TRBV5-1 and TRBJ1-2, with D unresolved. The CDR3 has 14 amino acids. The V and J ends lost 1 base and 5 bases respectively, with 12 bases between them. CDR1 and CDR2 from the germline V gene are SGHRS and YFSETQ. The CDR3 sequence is CASSLTDARYGYTF. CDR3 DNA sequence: TGCGCCAGCAGCTTGACGGACGCGAGGTATGGCTACACCTTC.

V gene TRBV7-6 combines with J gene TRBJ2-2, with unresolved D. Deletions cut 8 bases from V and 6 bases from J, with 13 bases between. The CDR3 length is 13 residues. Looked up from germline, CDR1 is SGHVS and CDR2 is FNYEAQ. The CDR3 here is CASEHGWAGELFF. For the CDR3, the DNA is TGTGCCAGCGAACATGGGTGGGCCGGGGAGCTGTTTTTT.

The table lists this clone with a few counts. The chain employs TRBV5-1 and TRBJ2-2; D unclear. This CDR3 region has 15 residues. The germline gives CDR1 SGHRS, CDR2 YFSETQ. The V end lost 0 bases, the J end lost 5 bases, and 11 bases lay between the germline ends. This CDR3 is CASSLVSPSTGELFF. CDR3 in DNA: TGCGCCAGCAGCTTGGTGTCACCCTCTACCGGGGAGCTGTTTTTT.

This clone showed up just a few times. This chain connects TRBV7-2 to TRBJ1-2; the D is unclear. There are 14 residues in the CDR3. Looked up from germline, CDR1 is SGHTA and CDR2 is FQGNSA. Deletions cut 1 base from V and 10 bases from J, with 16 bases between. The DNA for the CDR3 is TGTGCCAGCAGCTTAGGTCAGGTCCCAAAGGTCTACACCTTC. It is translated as CASSLGQVPKVYTF. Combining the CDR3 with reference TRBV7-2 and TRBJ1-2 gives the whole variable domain GAGVSQSPSNKVTEKGKDVELRCDPISGHTALYWYRQSLGQGLEFLIYFQGNSAPDKSGLPSDRFSAERTGGSVSTLTIQRTQQEDSAVYLCASSLGQVPKVYTFGSGTRLTVV.

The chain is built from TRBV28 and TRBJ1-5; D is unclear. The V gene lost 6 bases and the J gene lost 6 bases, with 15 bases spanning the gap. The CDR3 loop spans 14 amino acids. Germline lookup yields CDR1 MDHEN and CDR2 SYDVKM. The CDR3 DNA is TGTGCCAGCAGCCCCGGCCCCACGCGTCAGCCCCAGCATTTT. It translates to CASSPGPTRQPQHF.

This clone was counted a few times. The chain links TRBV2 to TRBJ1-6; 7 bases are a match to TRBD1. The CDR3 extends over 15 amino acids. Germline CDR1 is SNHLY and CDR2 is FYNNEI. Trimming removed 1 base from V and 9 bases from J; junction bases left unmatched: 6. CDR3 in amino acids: CASSEDRGRSSPLHF. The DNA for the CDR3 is TGTGCCAGCAGTGAAGACAGGGGAAGGAGTTCACCCCTCCACTTT.

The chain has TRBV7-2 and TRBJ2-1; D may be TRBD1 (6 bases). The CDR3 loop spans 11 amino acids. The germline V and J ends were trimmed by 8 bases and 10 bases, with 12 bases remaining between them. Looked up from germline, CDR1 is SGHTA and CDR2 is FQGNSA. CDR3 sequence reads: CASGQTAEQFF. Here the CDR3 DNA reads TGTGCCAGCGGACAGACAGCCGAGCAGTTCTTC.

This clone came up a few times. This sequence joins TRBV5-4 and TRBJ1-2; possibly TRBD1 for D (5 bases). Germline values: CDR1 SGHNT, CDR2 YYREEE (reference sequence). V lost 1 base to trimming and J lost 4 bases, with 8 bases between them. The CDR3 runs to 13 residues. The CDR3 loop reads CASSLPRVYGYTF. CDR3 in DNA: TGTGCCAGCAGCTTGCCCAGGGTCTATGGCTACACCTTC.

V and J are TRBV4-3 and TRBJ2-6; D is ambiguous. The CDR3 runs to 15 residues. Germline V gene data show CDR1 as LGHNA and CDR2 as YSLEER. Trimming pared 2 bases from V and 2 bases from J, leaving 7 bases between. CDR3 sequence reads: CASSQLGTGANVLTF. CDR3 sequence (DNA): TGCGCCAGCAGCCAACTTGGGACTGGGGCCAACGTCCTGACTTTC.

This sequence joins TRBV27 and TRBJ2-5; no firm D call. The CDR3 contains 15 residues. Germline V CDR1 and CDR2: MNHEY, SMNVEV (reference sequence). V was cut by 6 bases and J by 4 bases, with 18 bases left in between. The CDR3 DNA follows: TGTGCCAGCAGGGCAGAGACCCTCGGGCGAGAGACCCAGTACTTC. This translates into CASRAETLGRETQYF.

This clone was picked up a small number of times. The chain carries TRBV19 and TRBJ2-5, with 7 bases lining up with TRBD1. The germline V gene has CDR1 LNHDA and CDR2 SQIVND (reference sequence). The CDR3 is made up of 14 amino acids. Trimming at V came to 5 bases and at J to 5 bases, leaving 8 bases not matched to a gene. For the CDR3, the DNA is TGTGCCAGTAGTCTTTGGACAGGCGGGGAGACCCAGTACTTC. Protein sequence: CASSLWTGGETQYF.

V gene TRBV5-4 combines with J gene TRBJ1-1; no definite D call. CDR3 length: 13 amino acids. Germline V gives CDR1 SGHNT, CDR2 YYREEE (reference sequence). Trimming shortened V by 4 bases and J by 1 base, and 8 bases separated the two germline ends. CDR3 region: CASSRDWNTEAFF. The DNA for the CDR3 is TGTGCCAGCAGCCGTGACTGGAACACTGAAGCTTTCTTT.

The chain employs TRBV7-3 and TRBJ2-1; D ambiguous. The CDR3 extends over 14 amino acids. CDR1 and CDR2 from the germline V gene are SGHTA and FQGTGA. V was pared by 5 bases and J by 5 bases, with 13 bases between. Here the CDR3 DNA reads TGTGCCAGCAGCCAAATCGGTCGAAACAATGAGCAGTTCTTC. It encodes CASSQIGRNNEQFF. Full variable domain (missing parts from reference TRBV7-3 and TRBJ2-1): GAGVSQTPSNKVTEKGKYVELRCDPISGHTALYWYRQSLGQGPEFLIYFQGTGAADDSGLPNDRFFAVRPEGSVSTLKIQRTERGDSAVYLCASSQIGRNNEQFFGPGTRLTVL.

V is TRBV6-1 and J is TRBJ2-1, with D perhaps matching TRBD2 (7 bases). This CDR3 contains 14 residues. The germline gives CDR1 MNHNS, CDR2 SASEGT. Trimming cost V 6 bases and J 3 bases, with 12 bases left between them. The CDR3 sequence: CASRQGRGYNEQFF. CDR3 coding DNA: TGTGCCAGCAGGCAGGGGAGGGGCTACAATGAGCAGTTCTTC.

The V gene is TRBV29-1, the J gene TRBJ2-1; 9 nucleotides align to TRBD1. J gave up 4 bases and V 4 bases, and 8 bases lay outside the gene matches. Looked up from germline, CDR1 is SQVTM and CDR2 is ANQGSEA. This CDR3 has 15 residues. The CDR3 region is CSVGLGTGPYNEQFF. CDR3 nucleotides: TGCAGCGTTGGGCTGGGGACAGGGCCATACAATGAGCAGTTCTTC.

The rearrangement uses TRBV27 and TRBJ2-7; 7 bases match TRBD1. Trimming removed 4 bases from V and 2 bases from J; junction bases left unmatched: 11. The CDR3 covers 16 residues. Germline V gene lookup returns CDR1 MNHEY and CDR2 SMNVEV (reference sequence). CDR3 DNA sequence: TGTGCCAGCAGTTCCCTCAGGGGACAGAGTCCCTACGAGCAGTACTTC. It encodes CASSSLRGQSPYEQYF.

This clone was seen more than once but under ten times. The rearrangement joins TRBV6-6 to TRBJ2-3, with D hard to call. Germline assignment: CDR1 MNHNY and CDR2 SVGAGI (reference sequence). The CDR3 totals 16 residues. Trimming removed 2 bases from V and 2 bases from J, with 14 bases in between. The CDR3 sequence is CASSYRTAIHTDTQYF. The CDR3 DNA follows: TGTGCCAGCAGTTACCGGACCGCTATTCACACAGATACGCAGTATTTT.